This TCR beta chain was documented in a study of CD8+ T cells in alopecia areata. Treatment specified: oral pan-JAK inhibitor, 5-10 mg twice daily. The CDR3 contains 15 residues. Looked up from germline, CDR1 is SGHRS and CDR2 is YFSETQ. The trim removed 0 bases at V and 3 bases at J, leaving 3 bases unmatched. Sequencing used cDNA as its template, made by extracting RNA and reverse transcribing it. The data were produced by immunoSEQ multiplex PCR, yet TCRdb's version contains in-frame clones alone and is incomplete. The table has 150,000 to 200,000 clones, approximately 61% seen once. This specimen consisted of CD4+ T cells sorted from blood, obtained at week 24, from a patient treated with tofacitinib. The V gene is TRBV5-1, the J gene TRBJ1-2; 9 nucleotides align to TRBD1. The sequence was collected from a human donor with alopecia areata. CDR3 protein: CASSLAGTGYYGYTF. The DNA of the CDR3 is TGCGCCAGCAGCTTGGCAGGGACAGGGTACTATGGCTACACCTTC.